These 25 T cell receptor beta chains were all obtained from the same sample, sequenced in a study of CD8+CD57+ T cells in acquired aplastic anemia. It was genomic DNA that served as the template for profiling TCR beta VDJ and CDR3. TCRdb passed the reads through MiXCR, listing each CDR3 protein once. The sample has 210,000 or so distinct CDR3 sequences, almost 50% seen once; the top ten hold just under 20%. The authors sequenced patients whose flow cytometry had shown CD8+CD57+ cell expansion. The source material was sorted CD4+, CD8+, or CD8+CD57+ T cells (not recorded which) from PBMCs. The receptors were gathered from a human donor with aplastic anemia.

The chain carries TRBV5-6 and TRBJ2-3; no reliable D call. V lost 4 bases and J lost 6, with 21 bases in between. CDR1 SGHDT and CDR2 YYEEEE come from the germline V gene. The CDR3 length is 16 residues. Here the CDR3 DNA reads TGTGCCAGCAGCCTAAACCCGGGCCTAGGGTCGGATACGCAGTATTTT. Translating gives CASSLNPGLGSDTQYF.

This clonotype was detected ten times or more. The rearrangement joins TRBV2 to TRBJ1-2, with unresolved D. The CDR3 totals 15 residues. V was cut by 1 base and J by 0 bases, with 9 bases left in between. Germline V gene data show CDR1 as SNHLY and CDR2 as FYNNEI. CDR3 coding DNA: TGTGCCAGCAGTGAAGAGAGGGAAGCTAACTATGGCTACACCTTC. Translated, it gives CASSEEREANYGYTF.

This chain joins TRBV20-1 and TRBJ1-4, with D perhaps matching TRBD1 (6 bases). The CDR3 covers 14 residues. Trimming shortened V by 0 bases and J by 3 bases, and 8 bases separated the two germline ends. Germline-derived CDR1 and CDR2 are DFQATT and SNEGSKA (reference sequence). The CDR3 protein is CSARERGANEKLFF. The CDR3 nucleotides read TGCAGTGCTAGAGAAAGGGGGGCTAATGAAAAACTGTTTTTT.

This clonotype was observed many times. V and J are TRBV2 and TRBJ1-5; 8 bases match TRBD1. Germline trimming cut 6 bases from V and 4 bases from J; bases unmatched to any gene: 5. The CDR3 has 14 amino acids. The germline gives CDR1 SNHLY, CDR2 FYNNEI. The CDR3 reads CASRQGEMNQPQHF. CDR3 sequence (DNA): TGTGCCAGCAGACAGGGGGAGATGAATCAGCCCCAGCATTTT.

This clonotype turned up a few times. This chain joins TRBV7-9 and TRBJ1-1, with D possibly being TRBD1 (6 bases). This CDR3 comprises 14 residues. Germline loops: CDR1 SEHNR, CDR2 FQNEAQ (reference sequence). V gave up 5 bases and J gave up 5 bases, with 15 bases separating them. Here the CDR3 DNA reads TGTGCCAGCAGCGGTACAGGGTTCGGAACTGAAGCTTTCTTT. Translation gives CASSGTGFGTEAFF. Supplemented by reference TRBV7-9 and TRBJ1-1, the full variable domain reads DTGVSQNPRHKITKRGQNVTFRCDPISEHNRLYWYRQTLGQGPEFLTYFQNEAQLEKSRLLSDRFSAERPKGSFSTLEIQRTEQGDSAMYLCASSGTGFGTEAFFGQGTRLTVV.

This clonotype came up many times. V is TRBV3-1 and J is TRBJ2-3; D gene unclear. V shed 0 bases and J shed 6 bases, with 10 bases lying between them. CDR1 is LGHDT, CDR2 YNNKEL, per germline (reference sequence). This CDR3 has 14 amino acids. The CDR3 bases are TGTGCCAGCAGCCAAGATGTCCCCGGGGATACGCAGTATTTT. Protein sequence: CASSQDVPGDTQYF.

This chain uses TRBV20-1 with TRBJ2-5; TRBD1 is a possible D gene (8 bases). The CDR3 spans 14 residues. V dropped 6 bases and J dropped 9 bases, with 23 bases sitting between them. Germline-derived CDR1 and CDR2 are DFQATT and SNEGSKA (reference sequence). The CDR3 is CSALDREGDQPQYF. For the CDR3, the DNA is TGCAGTGCCTTGGACAGGGAGGGTGATCAGCCCCAGTACTTC.

J is TRBJ2-5 and V is TRBV20-1; 7 bases align to TRBD2. Germline CDR1 and CDR2: DFQATT and SNEGSKA (reference sequence). The CDR3 length is 13 residues. V shed 2 bases, J shed 7 bases, and the junction held 7 bases outside the gene matches. The CDR3 here is CSARNSGVGTQYF. CDR3 bases: TGCAGTGCTAGAAACAGCGGGGTAGGGACCCAGTACTTC.

About this clonotype: Possible read error: a much larger clone is one base away. V gene TRBV5-4 combines with J gene TRBJ2-1; 12 nucleotides align to TRBD2. The germline CDR1 and CDR2 sequences are SGHNT and YYREEE (reference sequence). The length of the CDR3 is 16 residues. The trim removed 3 bases at V and 7 bases at J, leaving 8 bases unmatched. For the CDR3, the DNA is TGTGCCAGCAGCTGGGCTAGCGGGGGGGAGGGGAATGAGCAGTTCTTC. It specifies CASSWASGGEGNEQFF.

The V gene is TRBV15, the J gene TRBJ2-6, with 11 bases matching TRBD1. Germline trimming cut 1 base from V and 0 bases from J; bases unmatched to any gene: 2. Germline V gives CDR1 LNHNV, CDR2 YYDKDF (reference sequence). This CDR3 spans 18 amino acids. In DNA form, the CDR3 reads TGTGCCACCAGCAGAGCCGGGACAGGGGGCTCTGGGGCCAACGTCCTGACTTTC. Translation gives CATSRAGTGGSGANVLTF.

This clonotype has ten or more counts. This chain links TRBV30 with TRBJ1-6, with D uncertain. Germline V gene lookup returns CDR1 GTSNPN and CDR2 SVGIG (reference sequence). V lost 5 bases and J 7 bases, leaving 15 bases between the germline ends. There are 14 residues in the CDR3. In nucleotides, the CDR3 is TGTGCCTGGGGGAGGACCGCTGGAAATTCACCCCTCCACTTT. Protein sequence: CAWGRTAGNSPLHF.

This clonotype was counted ten times or more. This chain joins TRBV6-1 and TRBJ2-7; 9 bases agree with TRBD1. The CDR3 runs to 16 residues. With V trimmed by 3 bases and J by 4 bases, 10 bases remained unmatched. The V gene's germline CDR1 is MNHNS and CDR2 SASEGT. The CDR3 DNA reads as TGTGCCAGCAGTGATAACGGAGGGACAGGGCGTTACGAGCAGTACTTC. This gives the protein CASSDNGGTGRYEQYF.

Points on this clonotype: This CDR3 is missing its conserved last phenylalanine or tryptophan, likely due to a read error. Because the CDR3's place on the DNA is in doubt, the DNA is left out and the CDR3 is given as listed by TCRdb. The rearrangement joins TRBV18 to TRBJ1-4; the table's D gene call, TRBD1, was not cross checked with the DNA. The CDR3 comprises 12 residues, both ends counted. Germline V gives CDR1 KGHSH, CDR2 LQKENI. The chain's CDR3 is CASSQSGKGSSS.

Ten or more counts support this clonotype. The V gene is TRBV12-3 or TRBV12-4, the J gene TRBJ1-5, with 9 nucleotides matching TRBD1. The CDR3 consists of 16 residues. The J segment lost 6 bases and the V segment lost 1 base, leaving 7 bases of the junction unmatched. The CDR3 region has the DNA TGTGCCAGCAGTTTAGGGGGACAGGGAAGGAGTCAGCCCCAGCATTTT. Amino acids: CASSLGGQGRSQPQHF.

This clonotype was observed a handful of times. This chain connects TRBV27 to TRBJ1-2, with 7 bases identical to TRBD1. V shed 5 bases, J shed 7 bases, and the junction held 10 bases outside the gene matches. The CDR3 contains 14 residues. Germline assignment: CDR1 MNHEY and CDR2 SMNVEV (reference sequence). The CDR3 loop is CASSPSGTVGGYTF. Written as DNA, the CDR3 is TGTGCCAGCAGTCCCTCCGGGACAGTTGGTGGCTACACCTTC.

This clonotype was counted many times. V and J are TRBV5-1 and TRBJ1-3; D perhaps matches TRBD1 (6 bases). There are 16 residues in the CDR3. Germline V gene data show CDR1 as SGHRS and CDR2 as YFSETQ. V lost 0 bases to trimming and J lost 2 bases, with 12 bases between them. CDR3 amino acids: CASSLEGETPGNTIYF. The CDR3 nucleotides read TGCGCCAGCAGCTTGGAGGGGGAGACGCCTGGAAACACCATATATTTT.

In this sample, this clonotype turned up many times. The chain is built from TRBV10-2 and TRBJ1-1, with a weak D call TRBD1 (5 bases). V gave up 3 bases and J gave up 2 bases, with 7 bases separating them. Germline V CDR1 and CDR2: WSHSY, SAAADI. There are 13 residues in the CDR3. CDR3 protein: CASSDDSNTEAFF. CDR3 sequence (DNA): TGCGCCAGCAGTGACGACAGCAACACTGAAGCTTTCTTT.

In the case of this clonotype: Since a much larger clone is just one base distant, this may be a read error. The chain employs TRBV6-1 and TRBJ1-1; D is perhaps TRBD1 (5 bases). Looked up from germline, CDR1 is MNHNS and CDR2 is SASEGT. The CDR3 is made up of 14 amino acids. This chain's CDR3 is CASSRGPMNTKAFF. CDR3 DNA: TGTGCCAGCAGTCGGGGACCGATGAACACTAAAGCTTTCTTT.

The chain recombines TRBV7-9 with TRBJ2-2, with 8 bases aligning to TRBD1. V was clipped by 2 bases and J by 1 base; unmatched bases: 3. CDR3 length: 16 residues. Germline CDR1 reads SEHNR; CDR2 reads FQNEAQ (reference sequence). The CDR3 region is CASSLSGQGNTGELFF. In DNA form, the CDR3 reads TGTGCCAGCAGCTTATCTGGACAGGGGAACACCGGGGAGCTGTTTTTT.

V gene TRBV19 combines with J gene TRBJ2-5; D not resolved. Trimming took 7 bases from V and 5 from J, leaving 17 bases between them. The V gene's germline CDR1 is LNHDA and CDR2 SQIVND (reference sequence). CDR3 length: 14 residues. The CDR3 protein is CASTSGVEWETQYF. CDR3 in DNA: TGTGCCAGTACCAGTGGGGTGGAGTGGGAGACCCAGTACTTC.

In its sample, this clonotype was seen once. V usage is TRBV29-1 and J usage is TRBJ1-1; 7 positions match TRBD1. This CDR3 contains 14 residues. Germline lookup yields CDR1 SQVTM and CDR2 ANQGSEA. The V and J ends lost 5 bases and 0 bases, in that order; junction bases with no gene match: 6. The CDR3 region is CSVSRQGMNTEAFF. The CDR3 DNA is TGCAGCGTTTCTCGACAGGGCATGAACACTGAAGCTTTCTTT.

Regarding this clonotype: With a much larger clone just one base away, this may be a read error. The V call is TRBV5-1, the J call TRBJ1-3; D uncertain. Germline V CDR1 and CDR2: SGHRS, YFSETQ. The CDR3 sequence is 16 residues long. In nucleotides, the CDR3 is TGCGCCAGCAGCTTGGCCGAGGTGATCTCTGGAAGCACCATATATTTT. Translated, it gives CASSLAEVISGSTIYF.

This sequence joins TRBV7-6 and TRBJ1-1; D unclear. Germline V gene data show CDR1 as SGHVS and CDR2 as FNYEAQ. There are 17 residues in the CDR3. Trimming shortened V by 5 bases and J by 0 bases, and 19 bases separated the two germline ends. The CDR3 here is CASSLGGGKQMNTEAFF. The CDR3 DNA follows: TGTGCCAGCAGCCTGGGAGGAGGGAAGCAAATGAACACTGAAGCTTTCTTT.

This clonotype was detected many times. The V call is TRBV6-1, the J call TRBJ1-5; D ambiguous. Between the trimmed V and J ends, which lost 1 base and 3 bases, there was a span of 7 bases. The CDR3 has 14 residues. CDR1 and CDR2 from the germline V gene are MNHNS and SASEGT. The CDR3 is CASSEGGNNQPQHF. In DNA form, the CDR3 reads TGTGCCAGCAGTGAAGGAGGCAACAATCAGCCCCAGCATTTT.

This clonotype was seen a few times. This sequence joins TRBV24-1 and TRBJ2-7; 7 bases align to TRBD2. This CDR3 region has 15 residues. The V gene's germline CDR1 is KGHDR and CDR2 SFDVKD. With 3 bases clipped from V and 1 base from J, the junction kept 5 bases outside the gene matches. This CDR3 reads CATSDPGLPSYEQYV. CDR3 nucleotide sequence: TGTGCCACCAGTGATCCGGGACTACCTTCCTACGAGCAGTACGTC.